A selection of T cell receptor beta chains follows, all from one sample in a study of T-cell memory formation after mild COVID-19. Via MiXCR, TCRdb re-called the 5' RACE reads, giving one row per CDR3 protein. The sample includes about 560,000 distinct CDR3 sequences, approximately 15% seen only once; the top ten take roughly 7.8%. Source material: PBMCs or a T cell subset sorted from them (not recorded which). Receptors were obtained from an adult woman who had mild COVID-19 (a few samples of this study predate the infection). Cell type and time point are not known. Both conserved end residues are part of each CDR3. D genes are given only for firm matches. The size field is filled for only some rows; it gives once, few, many or a size class.

d_call j_call cdr3_length v_call clone_size cdr3_nt cdr3_aa
TRBD1 TRBJ2-1 18 TRBV5-8 NA TGTGCCAGCAGCTTGGCCGCGTGGGGACAGCAATCCTACAATGAGCAGTTCTTC CASSLAAWGQQSYNEQFF
TRBD1 TRBJ2-7 16 TRBV27 NA TGTGCCAGCAGTTTATCGGGGACAGGGAGGGACTACGAGCAGTACTTC CASSLSGTGRDYEQYF
NA TRBJ2-2 17 TRBV12-5 NA TGTGCTAGTGGTTTGGCCACAGGGACGTCTCACACCGGGGAGCTGTTTTTT CASGLATGTSHTGELFF
TRBD1 TRBJ1-5 19 TRBV20-1 many TGCAGTGCTAGAGATCTGAGGACAGGGGAAGGTTTGGGGAATCAGCCCCAGCATTTT CSARDLRTGEGLGNQPQHF
NA TRBJ1-4 17 TRBV13 few TGTGCCAGCAGCCAAAGGGGATCCTCCCTCTCTAATGAAAAACTGTTTTTT CASSQRGSSLSNEKLFF
NA TRBJ2-1 15 TRBV4-2 NA TGTGCCAGCAGCCAAGATTGGCTAGCCTACAATGAGCAGTTCTTC CASSQDWLAYNEQFF
TRBD1 TRBJ1-1 15 TRBV9 NA TGTGCCAGCAGCCACGACAGGGGAGGCGGCACTGAAGCTTTCTTT CASSHDRGGGTEAFF
TRBD2 TRBJ2-2 16 TRBV7-8 few TGTGCCAGCAGCTTATTGTGGCTAGCGGGAGTCGGGGAGCTGTTTTTT CASSLLWLAGVGELFF
NA TRBJ2-2 11 TRBV12-3/TRBV12-4 few TGTGCCACCCGGGGTGGCGGGGAGCTGTTTTTT CATRGGGELFF
NA TRBJ1-5 15 TRBV7-9 few TGTGCCAGCAGCCCGGCTGTGGGGTCGAGTCAGCCCCAGCATTTT CASSPAVGSSQPQHF
TRBD1 TRBJ2-7 15 TRBV3-1 NA TGTGCCAGCAGCCAAGCATACAGGGGAGCCTACGAGCAGTACTTC CASSQAYRGAYEQYF
TRBD1 TRBJ2-3 15 TRBV5-1 NA TGCGCCAGCAGCTACACAGGGGCCAACACAGATACGCAGTATTTT CASSYTGANTDTQYF
NA TRBJ1-1 14 TRBV11-3 few TGTGCCAGCAGCTTAGCTCACCAGCGAGGTGAAGCTTTCTTT CASSLAHQRGEAFF
NA TRBJ2-1 14 TRBV6-5 once TGTGCAAGCAGTTACCTCGGGCGGGGAAATGAGCAGTTCTTC CASSYLGRGNEQFF
TRBD2 TRBJ2-7 15 TRBV7-2 NA TGTGCCAGCAGCCCGACTAGCGGGCATTCCTACGAGCAGTACTTC CASSPTSGHSYEQYF
NA TRBJ1-4 13 TRBV4-1 many TGCGCCAGCAGCCAATCAAACAGGGAAAAACTGTTTTTT CASSQSNREKLFF
NA TRBJ1-1 15 TRBV9 NA TGTGCCAGCAGCCCGCGGGGCTTCATGAACACTGAAGCTTTCTTT CASSPRGFMNTEAFF
TRBD1 TRBJ1-5 14 TRBV15 NA TGTGCCACCAGCCCTGACAGGGTGAATCAGCCCCAGCATTTT CATSPDRVNQPQHF
TRBD2 TRBJ2-7 19 TRBV4-1 few TGCGCCAGCAGCCAAGATACCGGGCTAGCGGGGGCCCGTGGGGGCGAGCAGTACTTC CASSQDTGLAGARGGEQYF
NA TRBJ2-3 15 TRBV24-1 NA TGTGCCACCAGTGACCGAATCGACGGCACAGATACGCAGTATTTT CATSDRIDGTDTQYF
NA TRBJ2-5 13 TRBV19 NA TGTGCCAGTAGTACCGGGACGGAAGAGACCCAGTACTTC CASSTGTEETQYF
NA TRBJ2-7 13 TRBV7-9 NA TGTGCCACCGAAGAAACTGACTCCTACGAGCAGTACTTC CATEETDSYEQYF
TRBD1 TRBJ2-1 16 TRBV12-3/TRBV12-4 many TGTGCCAGCAGACCATCAGGGGGAGTAAGTGGAAATGAGCAGTTCTTC CASRPSGGVSGNEQFF
NA TRBJ2-7 12 TRBV3-1 NA TGTGCCAGCAGCCCATCAGGGTTCGAGCAGTACTTC CASSPSGFEQYF
NA TRBJ1-2 15 TRBV29-1 NA TGCAGCGTTGAAGAATCGGGTAGAGCTAACTATGGCTACACCTTC CSVEESGRANYGYTF
NA TRBJ1-6 15 TRBV7-9 few TGTGCCAGCAGCGTGGAATCTGGATGGTCGGGACCCCTCCACTTT CASSVESGWSGPLHF
NA TRBJ2-1 15 TRBV6-4 NA TGTGCCAGCAGTGATTCACCCTCCTCCGTAGATGAGCAGTTCTTC CASSDSPSSVDEQFF
NA TRBJ2-7 14 TRBV2 few TGTGCCAGCAGTGAAGATCTGGTGGGGTACGAGCAGTACTTC CASSEDLVGYEQYF
NA TRBJ1-2 13 TRBV20-1 NA TGCAGTCCGAGGGGCAGGACTAACTATGGCTACACCTTC CSPRGRTNYGYTF
TRBD2 TRBJ2-1 18 TRBV5-5 NA TGTGCCAGCAGCAGGCAGGGACTAGCGGGATATCGGGACAATGAGCAGTTCTTC CASSRQGLAGYRDNEQFF
NA TRBJ2-7 14 TRBV20-1 NA TGCAGTGCTAGAGCTTCAGGGGAACTCTACGAGCAGTACTTC CSARASGELYEQYF
TRBD2 TRBJ2-1 15 TRBV7-2 few TGTGCCAGCAGACAATTCGGGGGACTAGCGGGAGAGCAGTTCTTC CASRQFGGLAGEQFF
TRBD1 TRBJ1-1 15 TRBV7-8 few TGTGCCAGCAGCCTAAACCTCAGGGGGGGGACTGAAGCTTTCTTT CASSLNLRGGTEAFF
TRBD2 TRBJ2-7 15 TRBV4-3 few TGCGCCAGCAGCCTCGTAGTAGCGGGAAAGGACGAGCAGTACTTC CASSLVVAGKDEQYF
NA TRBJ1-6 17 TRBV4-3 few TGCGCCAGCAGCCAAGAGAGGAGCCAGGGTGTGAATTCACCCCTCCACTTT CASSQERSQGVNSPLHF
NA TRBJ2-1 15 TRBV7-6 NA TGTGCCAGCAGCTTAATAGTGGGGGCTGGCAATGAGCAGTTCTTC CASSLIVGAGNEQFF
NA TRBJ2-5 16 TRBV5-1 few TGCGCCAGCAGCTTGGTCGGAGTTAGTAACCCAGAGACCCAGTACTTC CASSLVGVSNPETQYF
TRBD2 TRBJ2-7 19 TRBV2 NA TGTGCCAGCAGTGGAGGGTTAAGCGGGGGCCAACCATTATCCTACGAGCAGTACTTC CASSGGLSGGQPLSYEQYF
TRBD1 TRBJ2-7 14 TRBV5-5 NA TGTGCCAGCAGCGTGTGGACAGGGGTCTACGAGCAGTACTTC CASSVWTGVYEQYF
NA TRBJ2-7 13 TRBV5-5 NA TGTGCCAGCAGCTTGGTTCCGGGGTACGAGCAGTACTTC CASSLVPGYEQYF
NA TRBJ2-2 12 TRBV3-1 few TGTGCCAGCAGCCAAGGCGGCGGGGAGCTGTTTTTT CASSQGGGELFF
NA TRBJ2-1 13 TRBV7-2 few TGTGCCAGCAGCTTAAGAGCGAGAAATGAGCAGTTCTTC CASSLRARNEQFF
NA TRBJ1-2 15 TRBV12-3/TRBV12-4 NA TGTGCCAGCAGTTTAGAGGGCAGGGGAGGCTATGGCTACACCTTC CASSLEGRGGYGYTF
TRBD2 TRBJ2-1 16 TRBV20-1 NA TGCAGTGCTACTCGCCCCTTAGCGGGGCCGGGCCATGAGCAGTTCTTC CSATRPLAGPGHEQFF
NA TRBJ2-1 16 TRBV6-2/TRBV6-3 NA TGTGCCAGCAGCCTGGAGGGGGACTATATGTACAATGAGCAGTTCTTC CASSLEGDYMYNEQFF
NA TRBJ1-5 12 TRBV5-1 few TGCGCCAGCAGCCTAGACGGCGAGCCCCAGCATTTT CASSLDGEPQHF
TRBD1 TRBJ1-1 11 TRBV29-1 few TGCAGCGCTCCGACAGGGTTTGATGCTTTCTTT CSAPTGFDAFF
NA TRBJ2-7 12 TRBV12-3/TRBV12-4 few TGTGCCAGCAGTTTCCCTTTTAGCGAGCAGTACTTC CASSFPFSEQYF
NA TRBJ2-1 14 TRBV7-3 few TGTGCCAGCAGCCTCCAAGGGGGTAACAATGAGCAGTTCTTC CASSLQGGNNEQFF
NA TRBJ1-5 14 TRBV7-9 NA TGTGCCAGCAGCGAGACAGGAGGGGGTCAGCCCCAGCATTTT CASSETGGGQPQHF
TRBD2 TRBJ2-7 15 TRBV10-3 few TGTGCCATCAGTGAGTCGAAGGGACTAGCGGGAGTGTTATACTTC CAISESKGLAGVLYF
NA TRBJ1-2 13 TRBV10-3 NA TGTGCCATCAGTGTTGACGGAGATTATGGCTACACCTTC CAISVDGDYGYTF
TRBD2 TRBJ2-3 16 TRBV7-8 few TGTGCCAGCAGCTTCAGGGCGGGGGGAATCACAGATACGCAGTATTTT CASSFRAGGITDTQYF
TRBD1 TRBJ2-3 15 TRBV20-1 few TGCAGTGCTAAGCGGACAGGGGGCGAAACAGATACGCAGTATTTT CSAKRTGGETDTQYF
NA TRBJ1-4 14 TRBV5-1 NA TGCGCCAGCAGCTTGGGGAATCCTAATGAAAAACTGTTTTTT CASSLGNPNEKLFF
TRBD1 TRBJ2-1 14 TRBV7-3 NA TGTGCCAGCGGTGAGACAGGGGTGGACAATGAGCAGTTCTTC CASGETGVDNEQFF